One and the same sample provided the 8 T cell receptor beta chains below, sequenced in a study of T-cell reconstitution after alpha-beta-depleted transplantation in children. Preparation of the TCRbeta library involved a method that used unique molecular identifiers. TCRdb analysed the PCR reads with MiXCR anew, one entry per CDR3 protein. The table has a few hundred thousand distinct CDR3 sequences, roughly 21% seen once; the top ten hold less than 4.5%. Here the sequenced sample was PBMCs from the stem cell graft donor, taken from the stem cell graft. These TCRs come from a human donor who donated a stem cell graft to a child with acute myeloid leukemia.

The rearrangement links TRBV5-5 to TRBJ2-5; 9 positions match TRBD1. The germline gives CDR1 SGHKS, CDR2 YYEKEE (reference sequence). V lost 3 bases to trimming and J lost 5 bases; unmatched junction nucleotides: 2. The CDR3 has 13 amino acids. CDR3 nucleotide sequence: TGTGCCAGCAGCTGGACAGGGGCCGAGACCCAGTACTTC. Protein product: CASSWTGAETQYF.

This clonotype was detected only a few times. The J gene is TRBJ1-3, the V gene TRBV12-3 or TRBV12-4; perhaps TRBD1 as D (6 bases). This CDR3 region has 12 residues. Between the trimmed V and J ends, which lost 6 bases and 8 bases, there was a span of 11 bases. Here the CDR3 reads CASRVGGHTIYF. In nucleotides, the CDR3 is TGTGCCAGCAGAGTAGGGGGACACACCATATATTTT.

The chain carries TRBV12-3 or TRBV12-4 and TRBJ2-1; D might be TRBD2 (5 bases). This CDR3 is built from 17 residues. Trimming pared 3 bases from V and 0 bases from J, leaving 15 bases between. CDR3 bases: TGTGCCAGCAGTTTTCGTTCGGCGGGTGACTCCTACAATGAGCAGTTCTTC. Translation gives CASSFRSAGDSYNEQFF.

This clonotype was detected a few times. The J gene is TRBJ1-1, the V gene TRBV6-5, with D perhaps TRBD1 (5 bases). Germline V gene sequence: CDR1 MNHEY, CDR2 SVGAGI. The CDR3 totals 13 residues. Trimming stripped 2 bases from V and 6 bases from J, with 10 bases between. The CDR3 DNA reads TGTGCCAGCAGTTACGGGGCAGGGCCTGAAGCTTTCTTT. It is translated as CASSYGAGPEAFF.

This chain connects TRBV18 to TRBJ2-6, with TRBD1 matching over 7 bases. From germline, CDR1 is KGHSH and CDR2 LQKENI. The junction had 7 bases not matched to a gene; V was cut back by 5 bases and J by 0 bases. This CDR3 is 17 amino acids long. The CDR3 DNA reads TGTGCCAGCTCATCCAGACAGGGACCCTCTGGGGCCAACGTCCTGACTTTC. Protein sequence: CASSSRQGPSGANVLTF.

This chain links TRBV14 with TRBJ2-1; 8 bases agree with TRBD1. This CDR3 region has 17 residues. V was pared by 4 bases and J by 9 bases, with 17 bases of the junction left unmatched. Germline CDR1 and CDR2: SGHDN and FVKESK. The CDR3 bases are TGTGCCAGCAGCCTCGCAGGACAGGGAACGTTCAGCCGTGAGCAGTTCTTC. Encoded protein: CASSLAGQGTFSREQFF.

This clonotype occurred a few times. The chain uses TRBV15 and TRBJ2-7; possibly TRBD1 or TRBD2 for D (5 bases each). V dropped 0 bases and J dropped 6 bases, with 18 bases sitting between them. The CDR3 contains 16 residues. Germline CDR1 and CDR2: LNHNV and YYDKDF (reference sequence). In nucleotides, the CDR3 is TGTGCCACCAGCAGAGATAGGAAGCCCCTGAGGGGCGAGCAGTACTTC. The encoded protein is CATSRDRKPLRGEQYF.

The chain employs TRBV12-3 or TRBV12-4 and TRBJ2-2; possible D gene TRBD1, 6 bases. Trimming removed 9 bases at V and 6 bases at J, with 11 bases between. This CDR3 is 12 amino acids long. The CDR3 loop is CASPTGAGELFF. In nucleotides, the CDR3 is TGTGCCAGTCCGACAGGCGCCGGGGAGCTGTTTTTT.